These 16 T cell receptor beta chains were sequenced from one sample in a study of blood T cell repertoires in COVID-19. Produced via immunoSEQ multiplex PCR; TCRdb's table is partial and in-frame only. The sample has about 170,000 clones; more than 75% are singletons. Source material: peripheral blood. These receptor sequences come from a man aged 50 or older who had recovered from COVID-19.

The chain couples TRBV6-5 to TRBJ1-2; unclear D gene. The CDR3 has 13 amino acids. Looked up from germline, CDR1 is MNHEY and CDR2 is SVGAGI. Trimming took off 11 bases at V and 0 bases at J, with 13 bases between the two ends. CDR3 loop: CASCGLANYGYTF. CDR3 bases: TGTGCCTCGTGCGGGTTAGCTAACTATGGCTACACCTTC.

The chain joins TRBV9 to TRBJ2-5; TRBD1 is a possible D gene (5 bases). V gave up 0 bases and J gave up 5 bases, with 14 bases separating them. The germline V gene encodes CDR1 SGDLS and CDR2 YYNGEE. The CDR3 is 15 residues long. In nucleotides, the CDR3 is TGTGCCAGCAGCGTAGCAGCAGGGCAAATCGAGACCCAGTACTTC. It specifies CASSVAAGQIETQYF.

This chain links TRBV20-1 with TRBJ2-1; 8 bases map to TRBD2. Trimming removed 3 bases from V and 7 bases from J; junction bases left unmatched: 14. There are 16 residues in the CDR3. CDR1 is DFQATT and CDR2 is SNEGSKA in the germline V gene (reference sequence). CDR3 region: CSASAMREAGVNEQFF. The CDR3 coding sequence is TGCAGTGCTAGTGCTATGCGGGAGGCCGGGGTGAATGAGCAGTTCTTC.

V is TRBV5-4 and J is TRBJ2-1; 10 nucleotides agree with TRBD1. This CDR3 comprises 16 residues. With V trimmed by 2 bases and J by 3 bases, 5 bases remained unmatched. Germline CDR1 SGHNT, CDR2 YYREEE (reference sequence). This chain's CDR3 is CASSLNRDRGYNEQFF. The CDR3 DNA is TGTGCCAGCAGCTTAAACCGGGACAGGGGCTACAATGAGCAGTTCTTC. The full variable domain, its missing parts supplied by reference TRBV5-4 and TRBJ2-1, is ETGVTQSPTHLIKTRGQQVTLRCSSQSGHNTVSWYQQALGQGPQFIFQYYREEENGRGNFPPRFSGLQFPNYSSELNVNALELDDSALYLCASSLNRDRGYNEQFFGPGTRLTVL.

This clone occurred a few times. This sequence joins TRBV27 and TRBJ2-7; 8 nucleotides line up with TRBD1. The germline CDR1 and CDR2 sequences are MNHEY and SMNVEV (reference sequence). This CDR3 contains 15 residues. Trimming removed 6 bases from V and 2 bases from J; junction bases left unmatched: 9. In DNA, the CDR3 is TGTGCCAGCAGATCCGCCGGGACAGGAGCCTACGAGCAGTACTTC. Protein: CASRSAGTGAYEQYF.

The chain's CDR3 is CASSRQGKGNQPQHF. The CDR3 coding sequence is TGTGCCAGCAGCCGACAGGGGAAGGGCAATCAGCCCCAGCATTTT. The chain employs TRBV6-5 and TRBJ1-5; TRBD1 aligns across 8 bases. The CDR3 is 15 residues long. The V segment lost 6 bases and the J segment 2 bases; nucleotides outside the gene matches: 6. Germline V gene lookup returns CDR1 MNHEY and CDR2 SVGAGI.

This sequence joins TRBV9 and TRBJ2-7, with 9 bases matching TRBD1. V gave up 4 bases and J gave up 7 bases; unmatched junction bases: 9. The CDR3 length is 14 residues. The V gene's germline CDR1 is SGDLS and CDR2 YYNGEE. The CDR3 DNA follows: TGTGCCAGCAGCCCCCGGACAGGGGATAGAGAGCAGTACTTC. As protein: CASSPRTGDREQYF.

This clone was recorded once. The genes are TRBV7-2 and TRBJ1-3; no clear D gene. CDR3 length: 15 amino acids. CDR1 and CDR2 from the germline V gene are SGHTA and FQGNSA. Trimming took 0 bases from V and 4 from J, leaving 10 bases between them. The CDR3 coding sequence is TGTGCCAGCAGCTTAGCGGGAGGGTCAGGAAACACCATATATTTT. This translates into CASSLAGGSGNTIYF. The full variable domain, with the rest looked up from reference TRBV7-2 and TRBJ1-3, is GAGVSQSPSNKVTEKGKDVELRCDPISGHTALYWYRQSLGQGLEFLIYFQGNSAPDKSGLPSDRFSAERTGGSVSTLTIQRTQQEDSAVYLCASSLAGGSGNTIYFGEGSWLTVV.

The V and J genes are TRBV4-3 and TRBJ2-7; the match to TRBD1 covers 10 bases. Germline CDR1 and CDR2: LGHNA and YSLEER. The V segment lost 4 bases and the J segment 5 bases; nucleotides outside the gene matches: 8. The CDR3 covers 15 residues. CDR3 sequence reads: CASSPWGTGVDEQYF. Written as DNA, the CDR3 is TGCGCCAGCAGCCCCTGGGGGACAGGGGTCGACGAGCAGTACTTC.

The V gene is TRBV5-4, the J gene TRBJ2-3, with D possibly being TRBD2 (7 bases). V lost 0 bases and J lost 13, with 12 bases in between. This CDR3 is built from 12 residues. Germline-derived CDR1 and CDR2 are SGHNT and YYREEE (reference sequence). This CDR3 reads CASSLGGGGEYF. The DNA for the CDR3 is TGTGCCAGCAGCTTGGGCGGGGGCGGTGAGTATTTT.

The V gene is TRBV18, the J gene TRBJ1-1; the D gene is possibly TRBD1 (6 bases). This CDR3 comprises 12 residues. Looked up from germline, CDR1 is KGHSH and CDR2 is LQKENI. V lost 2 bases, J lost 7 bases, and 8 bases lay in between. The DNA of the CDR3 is TGTGCCAGCTCACCAGGACAGCGTGAAGCTTTCTTT. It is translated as CASSPGQREAFF.

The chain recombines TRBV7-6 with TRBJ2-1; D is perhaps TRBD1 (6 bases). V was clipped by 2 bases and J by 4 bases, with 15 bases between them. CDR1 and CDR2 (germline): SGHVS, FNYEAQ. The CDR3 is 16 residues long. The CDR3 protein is CASSLMPTGVYNEQFF. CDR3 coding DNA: TGTGCCAGCAGCTTAATGCCGACAGGCGTTTACAATGAGCAGTTCTTC.

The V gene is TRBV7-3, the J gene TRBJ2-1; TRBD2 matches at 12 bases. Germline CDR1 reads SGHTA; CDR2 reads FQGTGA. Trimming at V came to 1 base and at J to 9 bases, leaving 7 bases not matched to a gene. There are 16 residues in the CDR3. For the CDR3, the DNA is TGTGCCAGCAGCTTAATGCCGACTAGCGGGAGAGGTGAGCAGTTCTTC. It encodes CASSLMPTSGRGEQFF.

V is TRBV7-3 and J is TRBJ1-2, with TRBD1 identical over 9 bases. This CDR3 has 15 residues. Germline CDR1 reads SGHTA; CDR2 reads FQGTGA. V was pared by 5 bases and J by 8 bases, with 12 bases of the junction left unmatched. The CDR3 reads CASSPNPGTGIGYTF. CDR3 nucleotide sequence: TGTGCCAGCAGCCCCAACCCCGGGACAGGGATAGGCTACACCTTC.

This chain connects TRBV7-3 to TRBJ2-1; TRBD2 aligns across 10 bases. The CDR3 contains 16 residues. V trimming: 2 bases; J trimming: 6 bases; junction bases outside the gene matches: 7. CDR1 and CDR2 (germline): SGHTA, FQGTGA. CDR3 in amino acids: CASSLLLAGVGNEQFF. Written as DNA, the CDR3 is TGTGCCAGCAGCTTACTCCTAGCGGGAGTTGGCAATGAGCAGTTCTTC.

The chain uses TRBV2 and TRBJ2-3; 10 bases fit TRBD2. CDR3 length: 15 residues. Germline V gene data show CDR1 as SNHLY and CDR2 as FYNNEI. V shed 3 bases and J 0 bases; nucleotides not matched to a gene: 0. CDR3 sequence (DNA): TGTGCCAGCAGTGATAGCGGGGGGAGCACAGATACGCAGTATTTT. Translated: CASSDSGGSTDTQYF.